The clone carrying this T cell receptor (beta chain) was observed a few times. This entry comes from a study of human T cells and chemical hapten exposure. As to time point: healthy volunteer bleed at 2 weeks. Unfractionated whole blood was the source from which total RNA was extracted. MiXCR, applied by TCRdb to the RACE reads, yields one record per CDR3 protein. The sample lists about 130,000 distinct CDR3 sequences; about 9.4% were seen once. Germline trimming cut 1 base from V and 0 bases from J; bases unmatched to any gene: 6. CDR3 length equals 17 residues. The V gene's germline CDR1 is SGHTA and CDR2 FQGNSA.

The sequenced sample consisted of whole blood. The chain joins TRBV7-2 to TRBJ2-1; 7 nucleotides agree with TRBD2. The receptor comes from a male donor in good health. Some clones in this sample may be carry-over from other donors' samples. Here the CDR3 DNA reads TGTGCCAGCAGCTTAGGGGGAGGGGAGACCTCCTACAATGAGCAGTTCTTC. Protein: CASSLGGGETSYNEQFF. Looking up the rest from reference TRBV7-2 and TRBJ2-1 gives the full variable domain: GAGVSQSPSNKVTEKGKDVELRCDPISGHTALYWYRQSLGQGLEFLIYFQGNSAPDKSGLPSDRFSAERTGGSVSTLTIQRTQQEDSAVYLCASSLGGGETSYNEQFFGPGTRLTVL.